Listed below are T cell receptor beta chains from one sample, sequenced in a study of shared clonotypes between healthy human individuals. The assay was immunoSEQ multiplex PCR, and TCRdb's table has in-frame clones only and misses some. Of some 1,900,000 clones in the sample, just under 95% were seen once. The sample was naive CD8+ T cells sorted from blood. These receptors were obtained from a man aged 18-30 years in good health. The CDR3 runs from the conserved cysteine through the conserved F or W. A D gene is named only where the DNA matches it firmly. Part of the rows lack a size; the others show once, few, many or a class for expanded clones.

d_gene	j_gene	v_gene	abundance	len	CDR3aa	CDR3nt
-	TRBJ2-7	TRBV27	-	15	CASSLEGASSYEQYF	TGTGCCAGCAGTTTAGAGGGCGCGAGCTCCTACGAGCAGTACTTC
TRBD2	TRBJ2-1	TRBV6-5	-	16	CASSYSAGDSYNEQFF	TGTGCCAGCAGTTACTCCGCGGGAGACTCCTACAATGAGCAGTTCTTC
-	TRBJ1-5	TRBV4-1	-	13	CASSQVLHQPQHF	TGCGCCAGCAGCCAAGTCTTACATCAGCCCCAGCATTTT
-	TRBJ2-1	TRBV30	-	17	CAWSPGAPIVTYNEQFF	TGTGCCTGGAGTCCCGGAGCCCCGATCGTCACCTACAATGAGCAGTTCTTC
TRBD1	TRBJ1-5	TRBV2	-	13	CASQDRGNQPQHF	TGTGCCAGCCAGGACAGGGGCAATCAGCCCCAGCATTTT
-	TRBJ2-7	TRBV10-1	-	14	CASSPGWGDYEQYF	TGCGCCAGCAGTCCCGGATGGGGGGACTACGAGCAGTACTTC
TRBD1	TRBJ1-1	TRBV7-9	-	15	CASSFGQGSNTEAFF	TGTGCCAGCAGCTTTGGACAGGGTTCGAACACTGAAGCTTTCTTT
-	TRBJ2-7	TRBV28	-	16	CASSPGPNTIGYEQYF	TGTGCCAGCAGCCCGGGACCTAACACGATCGGATACGAGCAGTACTTC
TRBD1	TRBJ1-1	TRBV4-1	-	13	CASSPTGVTEAFF	TGCGCCAGCAGCCCGACAGGGGTTACTGAAGCTTTCTTT
TRBD1	TRBJ2-7	TRBV29-1	-	15	CSVEVVETGTYEQYF	TGCAGCGTTGAAGTTGTAGAGACAGGGACCTACGAGCAGTACTTC
TRBD2	TRBJ2-1	TRBV29-1	-	18	CSVEGTPTSGSTYNEQFF	TGCAGCGTTGAAGGAACTCCGACTAGCGGGTCTACCTACAATGAGCAGTTCTTC
-	TRBJ2-2	TRBV9	-	18	CASSRPSGGAGATGELFF	TGTGCCAGCAGCCGACCCTCAGGGGGAGCGGGAGCCACCGGGGAGCTGTTTTTT
-	TRBJ2-5	TRBV25-1	once	12	CASSEWEETQYF	TGTGCCAGCAGTGAATGGGAGGAGACCCAGTACTTC
-	TRBJ2-3	TRBV11-2	-	16	CASSSPDLGGTDTQYF	TGTGCCAGCAGCTCTCCGGACCTAGGGGGCACAGATACGCAGTATTTT
TRBD1	TRBJ1-5	TRBV2	-	19	CASHGEGTGALYSNQPQHF	TGTGCCAGCCATGGAGAAGGGACAGGGGCCCTTTATAGCAATCAGCCCCAGCATTTT
TRBD2	TRBJ2-7	TRBV15	-	14	CATSSGGSLYEQYF	TGTGCCACCAGCAGCGGGGGGAGTCTTTACGAGCAGTACTTC
-	TRBJ1-1	TRBV27	-	15	CASSVLGPGNTEAFF	TGTGCCAGCAGTGTCCTGGGACCAGGGAACACTGAAGCTTTCTTT
-	TRBJ2-7	TRBV6-1	once	12	CASSEWGYEQYF	TGTGCCAGCAGTGAATGGGGCTACGAGCAGTACTTC
TRBD1	TRBJ1-1	TRBV9	-	14	CASSVEGTGDEAFF	TGTGCCAGCAGCGTAGAGGGGACAGGGGATGAAGCTTTCTTT
TRBD1	TRBJ1-2	TRBV30	-	14	CAWMGTGANYGYTF	TGTGCCTGGATGGGTACAGGGGCTAACTATGGCTACACCTTC
TRBD2	TRBJ2-3	TRBV19	-	18	CASSNWLAGGPRADTQYF	TGTGCCAGTAGCAATTGGCTAGCGGGAGGGCCTCGTGCAGATACGCAGTATTTT
TRBD1	TRBJ2-7	TRBV9	-	14	CASSVSQGNYEQYF	TGTGCCAGCAGCGTCTCACAGGGGAACTACGAGCAGTACTTC
-	TRBJ2-7	TRBV2	-	14	CASRTPTGTYEQYF	TGTGCCAGCAGGACACCAACAGGGACCTACGAGCAGTACTTC
-	TRBJ1-1	TRBV6-5	-	15	CASSYHPGEVTEAFF	TGTGCCAGCAGTTACCATCCAGGGGAGGTCACTGAAGCTTTCTTT
-	TRBJ1-5	TRBV28	once	14	CASSPRVTNQPQHF	TGTGCCAGCAGCCCCCGGGTTACCAATCAGCCCCAGCATTTT
-	TRBJ1-1	TRBV27	-	12	CASSLRGTEAFF	TGTGCCAGCAGTTTGCGGGGAACTGAAGCTTTCTTT
TRBD1	TRBJ1-5	TRBV4-1	-	17	CASSHQWGNGDSQPQHF	TGCGCCAGCAGCCACCAATGGGGCAATGGGGACAGTCAGCCCCAGCATTTT
-	TRBJ2-7	TRBV5-1	once	13	CASSLGGLYEQYF	TGCGCCAGCAGCTTGGGGGGGTTGTACGAGCAGTACTTC
-	TRBJ2-2	TRBV5-1	-	15	CASSLIPTRGGELFF	TGCGCCAGCAGCTTAATCCCGACAAGGGGGGGGGAGCTGTTTTTT
-	TRBJ2-1	TRBV5-1	-	14	CASSYRDFYDEQFF	TGCGCCAGCAGCTACAGGGACTTCTACGATGAGCAGTTCTTC
-	TRBJ2-1	TRBV7-9	-	11	CASRGYNEQFF	TGTGCCAGCAGAGGGTACAATGAGCAGTTCTTC
TRBD1	TRBJ2-2	TRBV9	-	18	CASSSGDRASDGTGELFF	TGTGCCAGCAGCTCTGGGGACAGGGCTAGCGATGGCACCGGGGAGCTGTTTTTT
-	TRBJ1-2	TRBV25-1	-	12	CASTGTPDGYTF	TGTGCCAGCACTGGGACGCCCGATGGCTACACCTTC
-	TRBJ1-1	TRBV11-2	-	13	CASSLVRVTEAFF	TGTGCCAGCAGCTTAGTCAGGGTTACTGAAGCTTTCTTT
TRBD1	TRBJ1-2	TRBV30	-	14	CAWSLTAGTDGYTF	TGTGCCTGGAGTCTAACGGCCGGGACAGATGGCTACACCTTC
TRBD2	TRBJ2-7	TRBV4-3	-	14	CASSPALADYEQYF	TGCGCCAGCAGCCCCGCTCTAGCGGACTACGAGCAGTACTTC
-	TRBJ2-7	TRBV9	-	13	CASSSSAPYEQYF	TGTGCCAGCAGCTCCTCGGCGCCCTACGAGCAGTACTTC
TRBD2	TRBJ2-1	TRBV2	-	15	CASRGGLAAYNEQFF	TGTGCCAGCAGGGGGGGACTAGCGGCATACAATGAGCAGTTCTTC
TRBD1	TRBJ1-2	TRBV28	-	15	CASSPGQGWYYGYTF	TGTGCCAGCAGTCCAGGACAGGGGTGGTACTATGGCTACACCTTC
-	TRBJ2-5	TRBV7-9	-	15	CASSSNRDAVETQYF	TGTGCCAGCAGCTCGAACAGGGATGCGGTCGAGACCCAGTACTTC
-	TRBJ2-5	TRBV5-1	-	15	CASSLKVNTQETQYF	TGCGCCAGCAGCCTAAAGGTGAATACACAAGAGACCCAGTACTTC
TRBD1	TRBJ1-5	TRBV4-2	once	14	CASSQSGGDQPQHF	TGTGCCAGCAGCCAGTCAGGGGGCGATCAGCCCCAGCATTTT
TRBD2	TRBJ2-3	TRBV2	once	13	CALLAGAGDTQYF	TGTGCCTTACTAGCGGGAGCTGGAGATACGCAGTATTTT
TRBD2	TRBJ2-7	TRBV5-1	once	14	CASSFSGGINEQYF	TGCGCCAGCAGCTTTAGCGGGGGGATTAACGAGCAGTACTTC
TRBD1	TRBJ2-2	TRBV11-2	-	16	CASSLWTGPNTGELFF	TGTGCCAGCAGCCTTTGGACAGGGCCGAACACCGGGGAGCTGTTTTTT
TRBD1	TRBJ2-7	TRBV6-5	-	16	CASSYSRGQVAYEQYF	TGTGCCAGCAGTTACTCTAGGGGACAGGTCGCCTACGAGCAGTACTTC
TRBD1	TRBJ1-1	TRBV5-1	-	13	CASSHGQAAEAFF	TGCGCCAGCAGCCACGGACAGGCGGCTGAAGCTTTCTTT
-	TRBJ2-5	TRBV5-1	-	16	CASSLGQPNGQETQYF	TGCGCCAGCAGCTTAGGACAACCGAACGGTCAAGAGACCCAGTACTTC